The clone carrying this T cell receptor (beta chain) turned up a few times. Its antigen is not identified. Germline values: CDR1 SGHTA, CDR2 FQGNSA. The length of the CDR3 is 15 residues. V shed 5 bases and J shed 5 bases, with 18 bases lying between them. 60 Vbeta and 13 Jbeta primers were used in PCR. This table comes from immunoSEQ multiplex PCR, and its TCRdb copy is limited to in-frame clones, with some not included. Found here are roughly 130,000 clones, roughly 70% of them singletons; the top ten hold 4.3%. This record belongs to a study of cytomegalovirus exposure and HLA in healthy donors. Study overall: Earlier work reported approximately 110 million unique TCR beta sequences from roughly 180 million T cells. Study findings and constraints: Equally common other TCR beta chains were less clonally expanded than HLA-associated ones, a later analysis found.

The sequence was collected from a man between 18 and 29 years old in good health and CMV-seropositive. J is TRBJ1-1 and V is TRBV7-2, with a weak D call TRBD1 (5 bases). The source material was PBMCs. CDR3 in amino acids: CASSLPPGTKTEAFF. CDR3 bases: TGTGCCAGCAGCCTCCCTCCCGGGACTAAGACTGAAGCTTTCTTT.